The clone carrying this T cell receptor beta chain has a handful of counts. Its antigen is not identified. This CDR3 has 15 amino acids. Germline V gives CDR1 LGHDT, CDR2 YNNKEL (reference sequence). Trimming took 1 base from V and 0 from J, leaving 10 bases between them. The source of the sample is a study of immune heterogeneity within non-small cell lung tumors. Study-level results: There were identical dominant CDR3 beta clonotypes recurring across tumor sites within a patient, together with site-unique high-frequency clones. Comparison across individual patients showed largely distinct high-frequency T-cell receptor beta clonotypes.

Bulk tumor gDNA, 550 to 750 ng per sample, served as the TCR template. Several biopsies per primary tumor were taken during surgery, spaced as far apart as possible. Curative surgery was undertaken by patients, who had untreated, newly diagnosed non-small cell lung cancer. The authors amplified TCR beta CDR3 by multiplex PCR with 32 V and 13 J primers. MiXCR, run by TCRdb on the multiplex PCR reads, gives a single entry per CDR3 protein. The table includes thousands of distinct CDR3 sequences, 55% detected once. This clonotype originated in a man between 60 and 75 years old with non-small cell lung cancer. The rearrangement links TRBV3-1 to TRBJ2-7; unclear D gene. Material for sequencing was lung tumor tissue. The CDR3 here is CASSQGPDSSYEQYF. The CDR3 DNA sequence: TGTGCCAGCAGCCAAGGGCCCGATAGCTCCTACGAGCAGTACTTC.